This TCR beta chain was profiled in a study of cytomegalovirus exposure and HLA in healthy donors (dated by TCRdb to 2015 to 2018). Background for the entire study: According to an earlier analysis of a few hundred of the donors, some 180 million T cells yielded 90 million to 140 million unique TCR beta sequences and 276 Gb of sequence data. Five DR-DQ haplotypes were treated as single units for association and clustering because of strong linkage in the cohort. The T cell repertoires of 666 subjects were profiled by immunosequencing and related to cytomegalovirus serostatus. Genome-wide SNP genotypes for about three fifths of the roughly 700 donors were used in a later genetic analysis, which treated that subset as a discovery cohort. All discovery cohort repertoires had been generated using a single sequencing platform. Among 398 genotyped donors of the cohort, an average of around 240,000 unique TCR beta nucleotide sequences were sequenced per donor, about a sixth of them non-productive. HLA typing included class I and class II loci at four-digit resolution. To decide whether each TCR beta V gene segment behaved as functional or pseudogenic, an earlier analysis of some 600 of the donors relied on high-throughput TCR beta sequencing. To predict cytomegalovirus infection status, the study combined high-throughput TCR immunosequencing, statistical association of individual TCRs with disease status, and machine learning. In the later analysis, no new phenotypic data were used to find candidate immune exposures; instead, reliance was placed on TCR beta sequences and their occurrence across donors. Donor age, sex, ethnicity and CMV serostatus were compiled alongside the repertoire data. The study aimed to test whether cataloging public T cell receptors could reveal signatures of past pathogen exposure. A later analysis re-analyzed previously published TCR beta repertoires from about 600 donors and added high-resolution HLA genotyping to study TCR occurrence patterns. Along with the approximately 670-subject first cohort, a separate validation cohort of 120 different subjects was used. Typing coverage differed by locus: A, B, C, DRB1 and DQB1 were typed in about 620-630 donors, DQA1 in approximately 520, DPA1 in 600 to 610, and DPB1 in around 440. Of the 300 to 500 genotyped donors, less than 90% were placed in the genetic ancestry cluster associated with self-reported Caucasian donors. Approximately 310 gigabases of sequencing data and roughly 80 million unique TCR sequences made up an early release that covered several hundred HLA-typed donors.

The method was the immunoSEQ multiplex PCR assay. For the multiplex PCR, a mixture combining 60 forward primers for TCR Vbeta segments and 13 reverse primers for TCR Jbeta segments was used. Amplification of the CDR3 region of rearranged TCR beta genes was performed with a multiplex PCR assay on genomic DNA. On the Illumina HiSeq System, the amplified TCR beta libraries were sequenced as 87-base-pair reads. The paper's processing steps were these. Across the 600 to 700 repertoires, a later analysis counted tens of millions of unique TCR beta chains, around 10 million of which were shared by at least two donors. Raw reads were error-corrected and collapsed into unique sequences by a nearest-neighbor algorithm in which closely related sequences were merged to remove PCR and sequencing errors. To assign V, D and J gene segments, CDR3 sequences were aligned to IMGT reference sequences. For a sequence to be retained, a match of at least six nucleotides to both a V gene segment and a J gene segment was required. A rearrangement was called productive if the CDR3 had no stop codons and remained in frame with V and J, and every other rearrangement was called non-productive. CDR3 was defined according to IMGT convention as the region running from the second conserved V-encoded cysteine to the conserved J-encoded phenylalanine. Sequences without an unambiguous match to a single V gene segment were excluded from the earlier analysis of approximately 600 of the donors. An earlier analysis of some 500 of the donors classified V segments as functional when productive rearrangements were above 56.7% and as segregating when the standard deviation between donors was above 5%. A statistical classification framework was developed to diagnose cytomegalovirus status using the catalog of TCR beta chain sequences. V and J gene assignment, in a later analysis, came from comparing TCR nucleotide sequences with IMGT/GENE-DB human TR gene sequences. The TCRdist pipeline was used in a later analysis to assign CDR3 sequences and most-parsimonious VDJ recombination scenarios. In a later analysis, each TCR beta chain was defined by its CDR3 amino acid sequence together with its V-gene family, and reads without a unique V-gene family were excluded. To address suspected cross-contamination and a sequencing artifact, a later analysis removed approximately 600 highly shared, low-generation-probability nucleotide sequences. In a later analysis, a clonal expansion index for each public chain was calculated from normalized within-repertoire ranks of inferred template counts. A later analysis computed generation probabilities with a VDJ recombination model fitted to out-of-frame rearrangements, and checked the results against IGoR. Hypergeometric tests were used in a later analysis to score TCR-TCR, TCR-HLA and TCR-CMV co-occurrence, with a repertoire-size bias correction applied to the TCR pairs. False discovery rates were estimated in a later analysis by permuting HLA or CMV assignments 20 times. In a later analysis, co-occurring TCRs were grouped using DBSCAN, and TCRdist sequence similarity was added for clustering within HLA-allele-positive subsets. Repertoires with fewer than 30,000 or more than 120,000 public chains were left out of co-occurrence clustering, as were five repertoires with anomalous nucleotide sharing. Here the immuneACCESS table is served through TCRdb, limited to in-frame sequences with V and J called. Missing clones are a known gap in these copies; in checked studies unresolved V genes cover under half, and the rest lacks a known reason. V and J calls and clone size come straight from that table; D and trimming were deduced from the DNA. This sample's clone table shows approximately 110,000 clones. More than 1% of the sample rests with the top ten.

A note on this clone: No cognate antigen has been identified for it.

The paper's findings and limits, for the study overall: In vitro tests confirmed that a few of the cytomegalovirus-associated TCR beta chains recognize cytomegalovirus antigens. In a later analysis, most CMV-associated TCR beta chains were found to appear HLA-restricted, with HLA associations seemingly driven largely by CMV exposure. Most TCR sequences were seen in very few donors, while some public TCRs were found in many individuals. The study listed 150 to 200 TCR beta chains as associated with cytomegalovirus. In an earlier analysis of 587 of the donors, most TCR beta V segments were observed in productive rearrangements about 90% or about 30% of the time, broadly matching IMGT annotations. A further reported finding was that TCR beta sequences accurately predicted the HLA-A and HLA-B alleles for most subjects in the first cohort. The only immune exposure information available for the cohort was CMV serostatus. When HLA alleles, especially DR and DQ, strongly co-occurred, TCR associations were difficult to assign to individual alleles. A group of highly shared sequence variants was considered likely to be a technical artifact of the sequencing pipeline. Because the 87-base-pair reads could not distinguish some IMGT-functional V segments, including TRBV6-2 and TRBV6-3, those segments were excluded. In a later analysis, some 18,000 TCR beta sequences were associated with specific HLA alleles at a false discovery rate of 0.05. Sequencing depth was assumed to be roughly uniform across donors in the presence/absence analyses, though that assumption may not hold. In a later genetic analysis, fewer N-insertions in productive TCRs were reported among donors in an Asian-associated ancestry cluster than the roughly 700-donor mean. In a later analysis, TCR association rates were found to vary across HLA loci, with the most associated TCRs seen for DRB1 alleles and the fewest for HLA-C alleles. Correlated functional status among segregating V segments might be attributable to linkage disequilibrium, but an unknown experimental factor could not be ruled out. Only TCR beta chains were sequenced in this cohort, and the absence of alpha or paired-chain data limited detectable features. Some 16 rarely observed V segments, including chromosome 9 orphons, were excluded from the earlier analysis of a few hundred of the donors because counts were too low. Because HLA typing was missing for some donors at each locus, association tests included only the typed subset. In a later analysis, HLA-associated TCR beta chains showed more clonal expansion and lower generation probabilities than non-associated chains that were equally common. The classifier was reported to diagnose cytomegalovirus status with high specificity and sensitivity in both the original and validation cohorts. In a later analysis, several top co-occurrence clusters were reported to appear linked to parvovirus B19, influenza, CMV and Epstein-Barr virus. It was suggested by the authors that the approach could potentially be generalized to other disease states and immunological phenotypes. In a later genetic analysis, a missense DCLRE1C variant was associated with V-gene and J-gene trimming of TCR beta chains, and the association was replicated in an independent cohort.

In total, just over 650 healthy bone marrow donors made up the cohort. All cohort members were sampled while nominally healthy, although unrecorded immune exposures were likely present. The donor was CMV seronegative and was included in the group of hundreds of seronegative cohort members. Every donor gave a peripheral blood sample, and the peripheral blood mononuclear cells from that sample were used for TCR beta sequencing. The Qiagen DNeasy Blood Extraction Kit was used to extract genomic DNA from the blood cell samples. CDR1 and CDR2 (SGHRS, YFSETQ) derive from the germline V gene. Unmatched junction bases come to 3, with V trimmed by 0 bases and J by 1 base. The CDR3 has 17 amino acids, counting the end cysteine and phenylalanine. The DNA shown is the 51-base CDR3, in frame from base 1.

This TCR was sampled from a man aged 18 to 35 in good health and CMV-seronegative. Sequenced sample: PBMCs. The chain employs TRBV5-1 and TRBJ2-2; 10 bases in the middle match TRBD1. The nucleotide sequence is TGCGCCAGCAGCTTGGCAGGGACAGGGGAGAACACCGGGGAGCTGTTTTTT. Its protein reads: CASSLAGTGENTGELFF.